These T cell receptor beta chains were read from a single sample in a study of technical replicates of blood from several donors. Sequencing used immunoSEQ multiplex PCR; TCRdb keeps in-frame clones, though not all of them. The sample holds 85,000 to 100,000 clones, around 96% seen once. Sequencing used T cells isolated from PBMCs. The receptors were sampled from a human donor in good health. Each CDR3 is given with its conserved first and last residue. D genes are given only for firm matches. Some rows mark clone size as missing; the rest say once, few, many or name a class of expanded clone.

D gene	clone size	J gene	V gene	CDR3 DNA	CDR3 protein
TRBD1	-	TRBJ1-5	TRBV6-6	TGTGCCAGTACGACAGGGGGAGGTCAGCCCCAGCATTTT	CASTTGGGQPQHF
-	-	TRBJ1-1	TRBV6-1	TGTGCCAGCGGCCAGAACACTGAAGCTTTCTTT	CASGQNTEAFF
-	-	TRBJ1-5	TRBV10-1	TGCGCCAGCAGTGGCCAGGGGAAAGGGAGCAATCAGCCCCAGCATTTT	CASSGQGKGSNQPQHF
-	-	TRBJ2-2	TRBV5-1	TGCGCCAGCAGCTCGACCTGGGCAGGGCTGATCGGGGAGCTGTTTTTT	CASSSTWAGLIGELFF
TRBD2	-	TRBJ2-3	TRBV5-6	TGTGCCAGCAGCCGCTTATTTTTTAGGACTAGCGGGGGCGCAGATACGCAGTATTTT	CASSRLFFRTSGGADTQYF
TRBD2	-	TRBJ2-1	TRBV2	TGTGCCAGCAGGATGGGACTAGCTAGGGAAAATGTCTTC	CASRMGLARENVF
TRBD1	-	TRBJ1-2	TRBV25-1	TGTGCCAGCAGTGAATGGGACAGCGTAACCTTC	CASSEWDSVTF
-	-	TRBJ1-2	TRBV28	TGTGCCAGCAGTTTGCCAGGGTCGGGCTATGGCTACACCTTC	CASSLPGSGYGYTF
-	-	TRBJ1-1	TRBV27	TGTGCCAGCAGCACCGACTACTCGAACACTGAAGCTTTCTTT	CASSTDYSNTEAFF
TRBD2	-	TRBJ2-1	TRBV9	TGTGCCAGCAGCGTAAGCACTAGCGCGTACAATGAGCAGTTCTTC	CASSVSTSAYNEQFF
TRBD2	once	TRBJ2-1	TRBV5-1	TGCGCCAGCAGCCCGGGACTAGCGGATTACAATGAGCAGTTCTTC	CASSPGLADYNEQFF
-	-	TRBJ1-2	TRBV6-6	TGTGCCAGCAGTTACCCCCGAACGGAGGCTGGCTACACCTTC	CASSYPRTEAGYTF
TRBD1	-	TRBJ2-2	TRBV7-9	TGTGCCAGCAGCTTGGGACAGGGAGGCACCGGGGAGCTGTTTTTT	CASSLGQGGTGELFF
-	once	TRBJ2-1	TRBV28	TGTGCCAGCATCCGGGGAGCGGACCCCTACAATGAGCAGTTCTTC	CASIRGADPYNEQFF
-	-	TRBJ2-6	TRBV28	TGTGCCAGCAGGTTCGGAGGCTCTGGGGCCAACGTCCTGACTTTC	CASRFGGSGANVLTF
TRBD2	-	TRBJ2-5	TRBV2	TGTGCCAGCAGTGAATCAGGACTAGCGGGGCTCGGGGCCCAGTACTTC	CASSESGLAGLGAQYF
TRBD1	-	TRBJ2-7	TRBV27	TGTGCCAGCAGTCCTTTGGACAGGTTATACGAGCAGTACTTC	CASSPLDRLYEQYF
-	once	TRBJ1-2	TRBV5-6	TGTGCCAGCAACCCCGGGGGGAAGAACTATGGCTACACCTTC	CASNPGGKNYGYTF
-	-	TRBJ1-3	TRBV4-1	TGCGCCAGCAGCCAATTGGTAGCGGCTGGAAACACCATATATTTT	CASSQLVAAGNTIYF
TRBD1	-	TRBJ1-2	TRBV10-2	TGCGCCAGCAGTCCCGGGGTCGGACAGGGGGCGTCCGGCTACACCTTC	CASSPGVGQGASGYTF
TRBD1	-	TRBJ2-1	TRBV30	TGTGCCTGGGGACAGGGGGTTTCGTCCTACAATGAGCAGTTCTTC	CAWGQGVSSYNEQFF
-	-	TRBJ1-1	TRBV19	TGTGCCAGTAACACGCTACAGGGATCTAACACTGAAGCTTTCTTT	CASNTLQGSNTEAFF
-	-	TRBJ2-3	TRBV10-2	TGCGCCAGCAGTGTGTTAGCGGGCACAGATACGCAGTATTTT	CASSVLAGTDTQYF
-	-	TRBJ2-7	TRBV6-5	TGTGCCAGCAGTTACAGGGGGGGGGTCCCCTACGAGCAGTACTTC	CASSYRGGVPYEQYF
-	-	TRBJ2-5	TRBV6-1	TGTGCCAGCAGTGAAAGACTGGGGGGAGAGACCCAGTACTTC	CASSERLGGETQYF
TRBD2	-	TRBJ2-5	TRBV4-1	TGCGCCAGCAGCCAAGGACTAGCGGGAGTGGTAGAGACCCAGTACTTC	CASSQGLAGVVETQYF
-	-	TRBJ2-2	TRBV10-1	TGCGCCAGCAGACCCGACCAGGCCGGGGAGCTGTTTTTT	CASRPDQAGELFF
-	-	TRBJ2-2	TRBV27	TGTGCCAGCAGTCCCCTGAACACCGGGGAGCTGTTTTTT	CASSPLNTGELFF
-	-	TRBJ2-7	TRBV5-1	TGCGCCAGCAGCTTGGTTGGGTCCCAGGCAGAGCAGTACTTC	CASSLVGSQAEQYF
-	-	TRBJ2-1	TRBV9	TGTGCCAGCAGCGTAGGAGGATTCTCCTACAATGAGCAGTTCTTC	CASSVGGFSYNEQFF
-	-	TRBJ2-7	TRBV6-5	TGTGCCAGCAGATACCGCTCTGTGGGGCTGGGAAACGAGCAGTACTTC	CASRYRSVGLGNEQYF
-	-	TRBJ2-2	TRBV7-3	TGTGCCAGCAGCCCCGTACTAGCCGCCGGGGAGCTGTTTTTT	CASSPVLAAGELFF
-	-	TRBJ2-1	TRBV7-9	TGTGCCAGCAGCTTACGGCACAGGGGACTTTACAATGAGCAGTTCTTC	CASSLRHRGLYNEQFF
TRBD2	-	TRBJ2-1	TRBV9	TGTGCCAGCAGCGTAGCTGGTAGTAGCGGGGGCCTTTCCTACAATGAGCAGTTCTTC	CASSVAGSSGGLSYNEQFF
-	few	TRBJ1-6	TRBV5-1	TGCGCCAGCAGGCCTCTAACAGGGTTGGGTTCACCCCTCCACTTT	CASRPLTGLGSPLHF
TRBD2	-	TRBJ2-1	TRBV7-4	TGTGCCAGCAGCCCCCGAGGCGTGCGGGAGTGCCTCTACAATGAGCAGTTCTTC	CASSPRGVRECLYNEQFF
TRBD1	-	TRBJ1-1	TRBV5-4	TGTGCCAGCAGCTGGACAGGGATTATGAACACTGAAGCTTTCTTT	CASSWTGIMNTEAFF
-	once	TRBJ2-1	TRBV2	TGTGCCAGCAGACGAGGGGGGGTTTACAATGAGCAGTTCTTC	CASRRGGVYNEQFF
-	-	TRBJ1-2	TRBV5-1	TGCGCCAGCAGCTTTGCAGGCGCAGGGGAAGCTTACAGGGATGGCTACACCTTC	CASSFAGAGEAYRDGYTF
TRBD1	-	TRBJ2-5	TRBV5-1	TGCGCCAGCAGCTTGGCGGGGACAGGGGGAGTTGGAGAGACCCAGTACTTC	CASSLAGTGGVGETQYF
TRBD2	-	TRBJ2-3	TRBV5-3	TGTGCCAGAAGCTCGGGGGGGGCTACAGAATACACAGATACGCAGTATTTT	CARSSGGATEYTDTQYF
TRBD2	-	TRBJ2-3	TRBV27	TGTGCCAGCAGTTTATCGTCTTCGGGGGGGCTCGATACGCAGTATTTT	CASSLSSSGGLDTQYF
-	few	TRBJ2-2	TRBV11-3	TGTGCCAGCAGCTTTGGGCTCTCGAACACCGGGGAGCTGTTTTTT	CASSFGLSNTGELFF
TRBD1	-	TRBJ2-1	TRBV28	TGTGCCAGCTTGAGGGGGCCCAATGAGCAGTTCTTC	CASLRGPNEQFF
-	once	TRBJ2-1	TRBV19	TGTGCCAGTAGCGGTTCCTACAATGAGCAGTTCTTC	CASSGSYNEQFF
TRBD1	-	TRBJ1-1	TRBV6-5	TGTGCCAGCTTCCCCGACAGGGGAACACTTGAAGCTTTCTTT	CASFPDRGTLEAFF
-	-	TRBJ1-6	TRBV7-9	TGTGCCAGCAGCTTATCAGGTGGAGGTTTCAGTTCACCCCTCCACTTT	CASSLSGGGFSSPLHF
-	-	TRBJ2-7	TRBV28	TGTGCCAGCAGTACCCCCCAACAGGGTTTAGCCTACGAGCAGTACTTC	CASSTPQQGLAYEQYF
-	-	TRBJ1-2	TRBV5-4	TGTGCCAGCAGCTTGGATCAGGGTTACTATGGCTACACCTTC	CASSLDQGYYGYTF
TRBD2	-	TRBJ2-1	TRBV2	TGTGCCAGCAGTGAGGGCCTTAGCGGGAGAAGGGAGCAGTTCTTC	CASSEGLSGRREQFF
-	-	TRBJ1-6	TRBV7-9	TGTGCCAGCAGCCCTACAGGGTGGGGACCGGATTCACCCCTCCACTTT	CASSPTGWGPDSPLHF
-	-	TRBJ1-1	TRBV10-3	TGTGCCATCAGGCCGACACTGATAAACACTGAAGCTTTCTTT	CAIRPTLINTEAFF
-	-	TRBJ2-7	TRBV28	TGTGCCAGCAGTTCCCAGCGCTACGAGCAGTACTTC	CASSSQRYEQYF
-	-	TRBJ1-4	TRBV30	TGTGCCTGGACCCAGGTGGTTAATGAAAAACTGTTTTTT	CAWTQVVNEKLFF
-	-	TRBJ2-3	TRBV15	TGTGCCACCAGCAGAGAGAAAGGGCTAGCGTCCACAGATACGCAGTATTTT	CATSREKGLASTDTQYF
TRBD2	-	TRBJ2-1	TRBV5-4	TGTGCCAGCAGCTTGGGAGGGGCGGGGGGGCACAATGAGCAGTTCTTC	CASSLGGAGGHNEQFF
-	-	TRBJ1-5	TRBV6-5	TGTGCCAGCAGTTGGGGGGGAGATGGGAGCAATCAGCCCCAGCATTTT	CASSWGGDGSNQPQHF
-	-	TRBJ2-2	TRBV4-1	TGCGCCAGCAGCCAAGTAGACACCGGGGAGCTGTTTTTT	CASSQVDTGELFF
TRBD1	-	TRBJ2-7	TRBV5-6	TGTGCCAGCAGCTTTGGGACCGGGACAGGGAAACACGAGCAGTACTTC	CASSFGTGTGKHEQYF
-	-	TRBJ2-2	TRBV6-5	TGTGCCATTGGACATCCAAGGACCGGGGAGCTGTTTTTT	CAIGHPRTGELFF